Following are 7 T cell receptor beta chains from one sample sequenced in a study of beta chain features in type 1 diabetes. cDNA synthesis used the whole RNA isolate, giving expressed TCRB sequences. Measured with immunoSEQ multiplex PCR; TCRdb has only the in-frame clones, and not every one. This sample has about 110,000 clones, with approximately 37% found just once. Sequenced: stem cell memory CD4+ T cells from blood. The origin of the receptors is a woman under 30 in good health.

There are a few counts of this clone. The genes are TRBV7-2 and TRBJ1-5; no firm D call. V lost 4 bases, J lost 3 bases, and 4 bases lay in between. The CDR3 totals 12 residues. CDR1 and CDR2 (germline): SGHTA, FQGNSA. CDR3 region: CASSSNNQPQHF. The CDR3 bases are TGTGCCAGCAGCTCCAACAATCAGCCCCAGCATTTT.

A few counts support this clone. The chain uses TRBV30 and TRBJ1-1; D not resolved. The CDR3 is 15 amino acids. The germline gives CDR1 GTSNPN, CDR2 SVGIG (reference sequence). V was pared by 3 bases and J by 3 bases, with 17 bases between. The CDR3 loop is CAWRFIGGLYTEAFF. Written as DNA, the CDR3 is TGTGCCTGGAGATTTATAGGAGGGTTGTACACTGAAGCTTTCTTT. Based on the CDR3 plus reference TRBV30 and TRBJ1-1, the full variable domain is SQTIHQWPATLVQPVGSPLSLECTVEGTSNPNLYWYRQAAGRGLQLLFYSVGIGQISSEVPQNLSASRPQDRQFILSSKKLLLSDSGFYLCAWRFIGGLYTEAFFGQGTRLTVV.

The chain employs TRBV7-9 and TRBJ2-7, with 10 bases fitting TRBD1. This CDR3 comprises 14 residues. V dropped 7 bases and J dropped 3; count of bases not matched to a gene: 6. CDR1 and CDR2 (germline): SEHNR, FQNEAQ (reference sequence). The CDR3 DNA is TGTGCCAGCATGAGGACAGGGGGGAGCTACGAGCAGTACTTC. As protein: CASMRTGGSYEQYF.

J is TRBJ2-3 and V is TRBV5-8; possible D gene TRBD1, 5 bases. This CDR3 is 16 amino acids long. Trimming left V 0 bases short and J 2 bases short, with 13 bases between. Germline loops: CDR1 SGHTS, CDR2 YDEGEE. In DNA form, the CDR3 reads TGTGCCAGCAGCTTGGAGGCAGGGTTATTCACAGATACGCAGTATTTT. Protein: CASSLEAGLFTDTQYF.

The chain employs TRBV28 and TRBJ1-5, with D tentatively TRBD1 (5 bases). Germline assignment: CDR1 MDHEN and CDR2 SYDVKM. This CDR3 has 17 amino acids. Trimming stripped 2 bases from V and 0 bases from J, with 14 bases between. In DNA form, the CDR3 reads TGTGCCAGCAGTTTACTATCAGGGCATTATAGCAATCAGCCCCAGCATTTT. Translating it yields CASSLLSGHYSNQPQHF.

The chain recombines TRBV29-1 with TRBJ2-7; TRBD1 agrees at 7 bases. This CDR3 comprises 13 residues. V lost 7 bases to trimming and J lost 6 bases; unmatched junction nucleotides: 12. The V gene's germline CDR1 is SQVTM and CDR2 ANQGSEA. This CDR3 reads CSALDRDGREQYF. CDR3 bases: TGCAGCGCCCTAGACAGGGACGGGCGCGAGCAGTACTTC.

The V call is TRBV18, the J call TRBJ1-1; D is uncertain. Looked up from germline, CDR1 is KGHSH and CDR2 is LQKENI. This CDR3 is built from 12 residues. Between the trimmed V and J ends, which lost 6 bases and 4 bases, there was a span of 9 bases. CDR3 nucleotide sequence: TGTGCCAGCTCCCCGGGAAGCACTGAAGCTTTCTTT. Translation: CASSPGSTEAFF.